Each of the 19 T cell receptor beta chains below was sequenced from the same sample in a study of tissue T cells after allogeneic stem cell transplantation. The table came from immunoSEQ multiplex PCR; TCRdb's copy has only in-frame clones and leaves some out. The sample records approximately 47,000 clones, roughly 75% being singletons. The sequenced sample was sorted cells pooled from one or two spleens. These receptors all come from a pool of C57BL/6 mice in good health.

Turning to this clone: Gene names follow the mouse nomenclature. The read gets to within 1 residue of the CDR3 end, and the germline J gene fills in the rest. The chain couples TRBV13-3 to TRBJ2-3, with 12 positions matching TRBD2. The germline CDR1 and CDR2 sequences are NNHDY and SYVADS. This CDR3 has 17 amino acids. The J segment lost 3 bases and the V segment lost 3 bases, leaving 8 bases of the junction unmatched. CDR3 DNA, as far as it was read: TGTGCCAGCAGTGCGGGACTGGGGGGAAGAGAGGCAGAAACGCTGTAT. Translating it yields CASSAGLGGREAETLY. Given in full, the CDR3 is CASSAGLGGREAETLYF.

Concerning this clone: Any gene name here is a mouse gene name. The read ends 1 residue before the CDR3 terminus; that terminus is restored from the germline J gene. This chain joins TRBV19 and TRBJ2-2; D may be TRBD1 (5 bases). Trimming left V 3 bases short and J 0 bases short, with 6 bases between. The germline V gene has CDR1 FNHDT and CDR2 SITEND (reference sequence). The CDR3 runs 14 residues. The sequenced CDR3 bases are TGTGCCAGCAGTAGGACAACAAACACCGGGCAGCTCTAC. Amino acid sequence: CASSRTTNTGQLY. The entire CDR3 sequence reads CASSRTTNTGQLYF. The full variable domain, completed using reference TRBV19 and TRBJ2-2, is GGIITQTPKFLIGQEGQKLTLKCQQNFNHDTMYWYRQDSGKGLRLIYYSITENDLQKGDLSEGYDASREKKSSFSLTVTSAQKNEMAVFLCASSRTTNTGQLYFGEGSKLTVL.

A remark on this clone: Gene names denote mouse genes. The read ends 1 residue early relative to the CDR3; the germline J gene fills the gap. This rearrangement joins TRBV31 to TRBJ1-5, with TRBD1 as a possible D gene (6 bases). The CDR3 covers 14 residues. Germline lookup yields CDR1 GKSSPN and CDR2 SITVG. The V gene lost 3 bases and the J gene lost 0 bases, with 9 bases spanning the gap. CDR3 region: CAWSPDSNNQAPLF. The DNA read from the CDR3 is TGTGCCTGGAGCCCGGACAGTAACAACCAGGCTCCGCTT.

Concerning this clone: Gene names are mouse gene names. CDR3 bases read: TGTGCTAGCAGTAGGGACTGGGGGAGCTCCTATGAACAGTAC. It translates to CASSRDWGSSYEQY. The full-length CDR3 reads as CASSRDWGSSYEQYF. This chain joins TRBV17 and TRBJ2-7; 10 nucleotides align to TRBD2. Coverage ceases 1 residue before the CDR3 finishes, and the germline J gene fills in the end. The CDR3 runs to 15 residues. Unmatched junction bases numbered 2, after V lost 3 bases and J lost 0 bases. CDR1 and CDR2 from the germline V gene are MNHDT and YYDKIL.

Comments on this clone: Germline and genes: mouse. The sequence runs out 1 residue before the end of the CDR3; the remainder is reconstructed from the germline J gene. V and J are TRBV13-3 and TRBJ2-5; D might be TRBD2 (6 bases). Looked up from germline, CDR1 is NNHDY and CDR2 is SYVADS. This CDR3 spans 14 amino acids. V was clipped by 1 base and J by 1 base, with 7 bases between them. The sequenced part of the CDR3 DNA is TGTGCCAGCAGTGATACTGGGTACCAAGACACCCAGTAC. It translates to CASSDTGYQDTQY. The full-length CDR3 reads as CASSDTGYQDTQYF.

This clone was observed once. Gene names and germline refer to mouse. The CDR3 end lies 1 residue beyond the end of the read and is filled in from the germline J gene. The rearrangement joins TRBV1 to TRBJ2-4; weak D call: TRBD1 (5 bases). CDR3 length: 14 amino acids. The germline V gene has CDR1 NSQYPW and CDR2 LRSPGD (reference sequence). The germline V and J ends were trimmed by 2 bases and 1 base, with 7 bases remaining between them. The DNA read from the CDR3 is TGCACCTGCAGTGCAAGGGGTGGTCAAAACACCTTGTAC. Its protein is CTCSARGGQNTLY. The whole CDR3 is CTCSARGGQNTLYF.

This clone was recorded once. Gene names refer to mouse genes. The read is 1 residue too short to cover the CDR3 end, so that end is filled in from the germline J gene. V is TRBV19 and J is TRBJ1-1; D remains unclear. Germline V CDR1 and CDR2: FNHDT, SITEND (reference sequence). The CDR3 extends over 12 amino acids. Deletions cut 2 bases from V and 3 bases from J, with 5 bases between. The CDR3 here is CASSIFDTEVFF. The sequenced CDR3 bases are TGTGCCAGCAGTATCTTTGACACAGAAGTCTTC. Variable domain in full (rest from reference TRBV19 and TRBJ1-1): GGIITQTPKFLIGQEGQKLTLKCQQNFNHDTMYWYRQDSGKGLRLIYYSITENDLQKGDLSEGYDASREKKSSFSLTVTSAQKNEMAVFLCASSIFDTEVFFGKGTRLTVV.

About this clone: The genes and germline here are from mouse. The CDR3 goes on 1 residue after the read ends, and that part is filled in from the germline J gene. V gene TRBV16 combines with J gene TRBJ2-3, with D possibly being TRBD2 (6 bases). The V and J ends lost 4 bases and 6 bases respectively, with 11 bases between them. Germline V lookup: CDR1 SGHSA, CDR2 FRNQAP. There are 13 residues in the CDR3. The DNA read from the CDR3 is TGTGCAAGCAGCTCCCCCGGGGGGGAAACGCTGTAT. Translated, it gives CASSSPGGETLY. The full CDR3 sequence reads CASSSPGGETLYF.

This clone was observed a handful of times. Gene names refer to mouse genes. The read finishes 1 residue shy of the CDR3 end, and the germline J gene is used to complete it. The rearrangement uses TRBV5 and TRBJ2-7; 13 bases match TRBD2. V lost 0 bases to trimming and J lost 7 bases; unmatched junction nucleotides: 3. The CDR3 spans 15 residues. Germline values: CDR1 LGHNA, CDR2 YNLKQL (reference sequence). The CDR3 loop reads CASSQEGTGGGEQYF. CDR3 DNA (partial): TGTGCCAGCAGCCAAGAGGGGACTGGGGGGGGCGAACAGTAC.

Points on this clone: Germline and genes here are mouse. The read stops 1 residue short of the end of the CDR3; the missing end is completed from the germline J gene. The chain links TRBV5 to TRBJ2-7; D is unresolved. The germline CDR1 and CDR2 sequences are LGHNA and YNLKQL (reference sequence). Trimming shortened V by 5 bases and J by 0 bases, and 14 bases separated the two germline ends. The CDR3 extends over 15 amino acids. CDR3 residues: CASSALRQSSYEQYF. Partial CDR3 DNA: TGTGCCAGCAGCGCCCTCAGACAAAGCTCCTATGAACAGTAC.

Concerning this clone itself: Mouse gene names apply. The read terminates 1 residue ahead of where the CDR3 ends, so the germline J gene completes it. The J gene is TRBJ1-4, the V gene TRBV31; D not resolved. CDR3 length equals 13 residues. CDR1 GKSSPN and CDR2 SITVG come from the germline V gene. Trimming stripped 3 bases from V and 2 bases from J, with 7 bases between. The CDR3 spells CAWSPGSNERLFF. The CDR3 DNA, read in part, is TGTGCCTGGAGCCCGGGATCCAACGAAAGATTATTT.

For this clone: Gene names refer to mouse genes. With the read ending 1 residue before the CDR3 end, the germline J gene is used to fill in that end. The chain uses TRBV3 and TRBJ1-1, with 8 bases fitting TRBD1. There are 14 residues in the CDR3. Trimming cost V 3 bases and J 0 bases; bases outside gene matches: 0. Germline CDR1 reads SNHLY; CDR2 reads FYNGKV (reference sequence). The part of the CDR3 DNA that was read is TGTGCCAGCAGCTTGACAGGGGCAAACACAGAAGTCTTC. This codes for CASSLTGANTEVF. The entire CDR3 protein is CASSLTGANTEVFF. The entire variable domain, with the rest obtained from reference TRBV3 and TRBJ1-1, is as follows: GPKVLQIPSHQIIDMGQMVTLNCDPVSNHLYFYWYKQILGQQMEFLVNFYNGKVMEKSKLFKDQFSVERPDGSYFTLKIQPTALEDSAVYFCASSLTGANTEVFFGKGTRLTVV.

Comments on this clone: Genes and germline come from the mouse. The read terminates 1 residue ahead of where the CDR3 ends, so the germline J gene completes it. At the DNA level, this CDR3 is encoded by other sequences in the same sample as well. J is TRBJ2-4 and V is TRBV19; possible D gene TRBD2, 5 bases. Trimming pared 2 bases from V and 4 bases from J, leaving 5 bases between. This CDR3 is built from 12 residues. Per the germline V gene, CDR1 is FNHDT and CDR2 is SITEND (reference sequence). CDR3 bases read: TGTGCCAGCAGTATTGGGGAAAACACCTTGTAC. Protein: CASSIGENTLY. The CDR3 reads in full as CASSIGENTLYF.

Comment on this clone: Mouse names are used for the genes. The CDR3 end falls 1 residue outside the read, so it is completed with the germline J gene. The J gene is TRBJ1-1, the V gene TRBV2, with TRBD1 as a possible D gene (5 bases). The ends were cut back, 1 base at V and 0 bases at J, with 6 bases in the middle. CDR1 and CDR2 from the germline V gene are LGHNA and YSYQKL. The CDR3 runs to 14 residues. The CDR3 region is CASSQGTPNTEVFF. CDR3 DNA, as far as it was read: TGTGCCAGCAGCCAAGGGACACCAAACACAGAAGTCTTC.

To note about this clone: Gene names are mouse gene names. The read finishes 1 residue shy of the CDR3 end, and the germline J gene is used to complete it. J is TRBJ2-7 and V is TRBV13-1, with 11 bases that match TRBD1. The CDR3 is 14 amino acids. J was trimmed by 5 bases and V by 0 bases; bases with no gene match: 1. In germline, CDR1 is NSHNY, CDR2 SYGAGN. CDR3 sequence: CASSDGTGGHEQYF. CDR3 DNA (partial): TGTGCCAGCAGTGATGGGACAGGGGGCCATGAACAGTAC.

About this clone: Mouse gene names and germline throughout. The CDR3 is CAWSLAQNTGQLYF. The sequenced CDR3 bases are TGTGCCTGGAGTCTAGCACAAAACACCGGGCAGCTCTAC. The chain carries TRBV31 and TRBJ2-2; D ambiguous. The read halts 1 residue ahead of the CDR3 end, with the missing end drawn from the germline J gene. V was shortened by 0 bases and J by 1 base, with 6 bases between the two germline ends. The CDR3 consists of 14 residues. Germline V CDR1 and CDR2: GKSSPN, SITVG.

Concerning this clone: Gene labels here are mouse ones. The read comes to an end 1 residue before the CDR3 does, leaving the germline J gene to fill in the end. The chain has TRBV24 and TRBJ2-4; TRBD2 agrees at 7 bases. This CDR3 spans 16 amino acids. Looked up from germline, CDR1 is KGHTA and CDR2 is FRNEEI. V shed 4 bases, J shed 2 bases, and the junction held 9 bases outside the gene matches. The CDR3 bases that were read are TGTGCCAGCAGTCCCTGGCTGGGGGAGGTTCAAAACACCTTGTAC. Its protein product is CASSPWLGEVQNTLY. The whole CDR3 is CASSPWLGEVQNTLYF.

With respect to this clone: Gene labels here are mouse ones. The missing CDR3 end, 1 residue past where the read stops, is filled in from the germline J gene. The sample has other DNA sequences that encode this CDR3 too. The V gene is TRBV15, the J gene TRBJ2-1; 10 nucleotides align to TRBD2. The V gene end was trimmed by 4 bases and the J gene end by 7 bases; junction bases not matched to a gene: 4. The CDR3 spans 14 residues. From germline, CDR1 is SGHND and CDR2 FRSKSL. The CDR3 protein is CASSSGGAGAEQFF. CDR3 DNA, as far as it was read: TGTGCCAGCAGTTCTGGGGGGGCGGGGGCTGAGCAGTTC.

This clone was seen only once. Gene names are mouse gene names. The CDR3 is CASSFVLGIQDTQYF. CDR3 bases read: TGTGCCAGCAGTTTCGTCCTGGGGATCCAAGACACCCAGTAC. The chain links TRBV14 to TRBJ2-5; weak D call: TRBD2 (6 bases). The CDR3 extends 1 residue past the end of the read, so its final part is completed from the germline J gene. The CDR3 extends over 15 amino acids. CDR1 and CDR2 from the germline V gene are SGHDT and FRDEAV. Deletions cut 1 base from V and 2 bases from J, with 11 bases between.